One T cell receptor (beta chain) is described in this entry. Antigen: not known. The CDR3 sequence is 16 residues long. Germline V gene sequence: CDR1 SGHVS, CDR2 FQNEAQ. This sample was included in a study of monozygotic twins with inflammatory bowel disease. Study outcomes and limitations: Healthy co-twins, by inverse Simpson, had higher TCRbeta diversity than their siblings with IBD. Discrimination among different T cell subtypes was not achievable.

UMIs bearing a 6-nucleotide sample barcode were added through template switching. TCRdb reprocessed the 5' RACE reads; each CDR3 protein has one entry and no DNA is given. The table counts 160,000 or so distinct CDR3 sequences; 2.4% lies in the top ten. The source material was blood. The sequence came from a human donor with ulcerative colitis or Crohn's disease, or a healthy co-twin of an affected twin (not recorded which). The genes are TRBV7-8 and TRBJ2-3; TCRdb indicates TRBD2, and absent DNA this call remains unverified. The CDR3 reads CASSPGLAGYTDTQYF. The entire variable domain, with the rest obtained from reference TRBV7-8 and TRBJ2-3, is as follows: GAGVSQSPRYKVAKRGQDVALRCDPISGHVSLFWYQQALGQGPEFLTYFQNEAQLDKSGLPSDRFFAERPEGSVSTLKIQRTQQEDSAVYLCASSPGLAGYTDTQYFGPGTRLTVL.